This T cell receptor beta chain was recovered during a study of T cell responses to AZD1222 COVID-19 vaccine. Study results and caveats: Clonal diversity may have been underestimated, and the donors were mostly white British, with more females than males. Variant regions that are unmutated are reportedly the target of nearly half of spike-specific TCRs.

The CDR3 sequence is 12 residues long. Worth noting for this clone: Its antigen is undetermined.

Produced via immunoSEQ multiplex PCR; TCRdb's table is partial and in-frame only. The sample consists of about 130,000 clones, approximately 91% of them appearing once. Source: peripheral blood, taken 28 days after the second AZD1222 dose. This clonotype was sampled from an adult who received the AZD1222 COVID-19 vaccine. This chain joins TRBV21-1 and TRBJ1-1. TRBV21-1 corresponds to a pseudogene. The CDR3 DNA follows: TGTGCCAGCAGCTTACGGAGGGGGGAAGCTTTCTTT. Protein: CASSLRRGEAFF.